What follows is one T cell receptor (beta chain) and its context. This record comes from a study of blood T cell repertoires in COVID-19. V shed 0 bases and J shed 2 bases, with 6 bases lying between them. The CDR3 spans 14 residues. The germline gives CDR1 SGHRS, CDR2 YFSETQ. Some clones are missing from TCRdb's copy, which holds only in-frame ones; the method was immunoSEQ multiplex PCR. The table has a few hundred thousand clones, approximately 83% seen once; the top ten hold about 1.3%. The sequence came from a woman in her thirties or forties with acute COVID-19. The chain joins TRBV5-1 to TRBJ2-1; D not certain. Sequenced: PBMCs or T cells enriched from blood (not recorded which). Here the CDR3 reads CASSLGSAYNEQFF. In DNA, the CDR3 is TGCGCCAGCAGCTTGGGCTCGGCCTACAATGAGCAGTTCTTC.